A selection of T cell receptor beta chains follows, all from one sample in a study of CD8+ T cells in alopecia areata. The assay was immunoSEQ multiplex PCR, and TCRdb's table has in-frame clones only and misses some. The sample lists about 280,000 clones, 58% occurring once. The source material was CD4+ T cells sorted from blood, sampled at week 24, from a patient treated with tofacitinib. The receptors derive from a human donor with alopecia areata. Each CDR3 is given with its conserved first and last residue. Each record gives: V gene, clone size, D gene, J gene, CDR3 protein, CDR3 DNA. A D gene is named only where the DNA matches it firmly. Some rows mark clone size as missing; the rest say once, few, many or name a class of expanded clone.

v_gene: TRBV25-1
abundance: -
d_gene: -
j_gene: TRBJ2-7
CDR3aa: CASSEFQGGHEQYF
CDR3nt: TGTGCCAGCAGTGAATTTCAGGGTGGCCACGAGCAGTACTTC

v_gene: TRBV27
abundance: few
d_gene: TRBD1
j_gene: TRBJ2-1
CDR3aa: CASSSSRTGALAEQFF
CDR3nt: TGTGCCAGCAGTTCGAGTCGGACAGGGGCTCTCGCGGAGCAGTTCTTC

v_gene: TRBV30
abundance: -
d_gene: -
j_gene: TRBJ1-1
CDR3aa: CAWSVREEAFF
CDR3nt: TGTGCCTGGAGTGTACGGGAGGAAGCTTTCTTT

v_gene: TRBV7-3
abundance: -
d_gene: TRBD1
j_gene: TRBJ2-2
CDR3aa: CASSPSTGANTGELFF
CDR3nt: TGTGCCAGCAGCCCCTCGACAGGGGCGAACACCGGGGAGCTGTTTTTT

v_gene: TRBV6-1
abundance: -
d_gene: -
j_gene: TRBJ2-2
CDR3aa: CASSTPLTGTGELFF
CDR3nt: TGTGCCAGCAGCACTCCCTTGACAGGAACCGGGGAGCTGTTTTTT

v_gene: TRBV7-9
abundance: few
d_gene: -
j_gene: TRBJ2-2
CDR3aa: CASSLVSAGELFF
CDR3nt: TGTGCCAGCAGCTTAGTCAGCGCCGGGGAGCTGTTTTTT

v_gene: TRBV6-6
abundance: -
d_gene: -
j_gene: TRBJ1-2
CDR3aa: CASSGPVRATNYGYTF
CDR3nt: TGTGCCAGCAGTGGCCCCGTGAGGGCAACTAACTATGGCTACACCTTC

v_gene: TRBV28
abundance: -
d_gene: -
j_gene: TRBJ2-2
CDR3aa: CASRRTNAPTGELFF
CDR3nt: TGTGCCAGCAGACGAACTAATGCCCCCACCGGGGAGCTGTTTTTT

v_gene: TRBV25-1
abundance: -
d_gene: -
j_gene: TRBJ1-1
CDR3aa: CASSEVGAMNTEAFF
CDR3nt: TGTGCCAGCAGTGAAGTTGGGGCTATGAACACTGAAGCTTTCTTT

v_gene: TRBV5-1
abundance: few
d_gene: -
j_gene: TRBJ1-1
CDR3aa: CASRFQGMNTEAFF
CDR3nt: TGCGCCAGCAGATTCCAGGGAATGAACACTGAAGCTTTCTTT

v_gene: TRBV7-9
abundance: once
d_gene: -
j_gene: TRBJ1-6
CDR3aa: CASSLSFNSPLHF
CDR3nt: TGTGCCAGCAGCTTATCATTTAATTCACCCCTCCACTTT

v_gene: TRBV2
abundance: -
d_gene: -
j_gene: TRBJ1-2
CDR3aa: CASSEALGTGYTF
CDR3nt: TGTGCCAGCAGTGAAGCGCTGGGGACCGGCTACACCTTC

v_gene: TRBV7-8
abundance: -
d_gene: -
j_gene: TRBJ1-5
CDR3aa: CASSSVGGSNQPQHF
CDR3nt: TGTGCCAGCAGCTCTGTTGGGGGGAGCAATCAGCCCCAGCATTTT

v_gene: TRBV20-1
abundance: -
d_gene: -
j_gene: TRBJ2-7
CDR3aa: CSAKGYEQYF
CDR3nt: TGCAGTGCTAAAGGGTACGAGCAGTACTTC

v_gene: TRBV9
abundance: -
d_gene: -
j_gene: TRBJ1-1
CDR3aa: CASSVHPGERTEAFF
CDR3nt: TGTGCCAGCAGCGTACATCCAGGGGAGCGAACTGAAGCTTTCTTT

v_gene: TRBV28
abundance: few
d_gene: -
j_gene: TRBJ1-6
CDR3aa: CASSSPANSPLHF
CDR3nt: TGTGCCAGCAGTTCTCCCGCCAATTCACCCCTCCACTTT

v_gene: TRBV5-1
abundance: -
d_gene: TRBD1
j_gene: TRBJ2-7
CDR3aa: CASSGPGQGSWSEQYF
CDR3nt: TGCGCCAGCAGCGGGCCGGGACAGGGGAGTTGGAGCGAGCAGTACTTC

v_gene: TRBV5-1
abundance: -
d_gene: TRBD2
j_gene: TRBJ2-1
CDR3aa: CASSLGTSGYNEQFF
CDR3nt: TGCGCCAGCAGCTTGGGGACTAGCGGGTACAATGAGCAGTTCTTC

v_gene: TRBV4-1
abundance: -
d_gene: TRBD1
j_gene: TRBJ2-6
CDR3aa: CASSQPDRAGANVLTF
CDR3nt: TGCGCCAGCAGCCAACCCGACAGGGCCGGGGCCAACGTCCTGACTTTC

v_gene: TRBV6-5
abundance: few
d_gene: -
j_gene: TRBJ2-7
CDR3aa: CASRSLGGSYEQYF
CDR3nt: TGTGCCAGCAGGAGCTTAGGGGGTTCCTACGAGCAGTACTTC

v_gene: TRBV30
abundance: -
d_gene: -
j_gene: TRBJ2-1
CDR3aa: CAWKGSSYNEQFF
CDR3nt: TGTGCCTGGAAGGGGAGCTCCTACAATGAGCAGTTCTTC

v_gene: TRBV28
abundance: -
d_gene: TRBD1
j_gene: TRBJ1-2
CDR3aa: CASRWTGGGGYTF
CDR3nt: TGTGCCAGCAGATGGACAGGGGGAGGCGGCTACACCTTC

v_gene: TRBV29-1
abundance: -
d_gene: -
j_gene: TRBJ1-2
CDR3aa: CSVEQGDPNYGYTF
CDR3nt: TGCAGCGTTGAGCAAGGGGACCCTAACTATGGCTACACCTTC

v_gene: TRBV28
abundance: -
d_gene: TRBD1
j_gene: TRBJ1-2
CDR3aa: CATQDRAYGYTF
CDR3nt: TGTGCCACCCAAGACAGGGCTTATGGCTACACCTTC

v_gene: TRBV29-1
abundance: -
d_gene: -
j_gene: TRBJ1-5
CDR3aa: CSVTVAGDGYSNQPQHF
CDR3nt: TGCAGCGTTACGGTGGCAGGGGATGGTTATAGCAATCAGCCCCAGCATTTT

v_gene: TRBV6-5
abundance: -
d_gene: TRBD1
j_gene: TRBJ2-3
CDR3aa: CASKGGQVTDTQYF
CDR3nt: TGTGCCAGCAAAGGGGGCCAGGTGACAGATACGCAGTATTTT

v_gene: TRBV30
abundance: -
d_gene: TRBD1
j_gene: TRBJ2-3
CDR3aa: CAWSLGQGSTDTQYF
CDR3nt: TGTGCCTGGAGTCTAGGACAGGGGTCCACAGATACGCAGTATTTT

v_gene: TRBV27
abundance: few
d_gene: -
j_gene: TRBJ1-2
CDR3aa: CASRISGTVYGYTF
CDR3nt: TGTGCCAGCAGAATTTCCGGGACGGTCTATGGCTACACCTTC

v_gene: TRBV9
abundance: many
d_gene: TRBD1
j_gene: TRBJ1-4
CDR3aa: CASSSRGTGAEKLFF
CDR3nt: TGTGCCAGCAGCTCCAGAGGGACAGGGGCTGAAAAACTGTTTTTT

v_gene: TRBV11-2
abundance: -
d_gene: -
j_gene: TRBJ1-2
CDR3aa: CASSVIRDTKPLNYGYTF
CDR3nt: TGTGCCAGCAGCGTCATACGGGACACCAAACCCCTCAACTATGGCTACACCTTC

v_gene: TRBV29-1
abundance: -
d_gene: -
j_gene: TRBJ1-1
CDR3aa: CSVDFGNTEAFF
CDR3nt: TGCAGCGTTGATTTCGGAAACACTGAAGCTTTCTTT

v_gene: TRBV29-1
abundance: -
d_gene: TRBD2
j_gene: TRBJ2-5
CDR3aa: CSVEGTRFKETQYF
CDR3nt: TGCAGCGTTGAAGGGACTAGGTTTAAGGAGACCCAGTACTTC

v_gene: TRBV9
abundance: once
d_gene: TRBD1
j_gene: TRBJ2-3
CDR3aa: CASSVDRGRLTDTQYF
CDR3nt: TGTGCCAGCAGCGTTGACAGGGGGCGGTTAACAGATACGCAGTATTTT

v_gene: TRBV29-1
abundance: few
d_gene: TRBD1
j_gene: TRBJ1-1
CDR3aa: CSVGTGLNTEAFF
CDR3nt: TGCAGCGTTGGGACAGGGCTGAACACTGAAGCTTTCTTT

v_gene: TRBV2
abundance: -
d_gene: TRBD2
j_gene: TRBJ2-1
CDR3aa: CASTLERGGLSEQFF
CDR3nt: TGTGCCAGCACCCTCGAGCGGGGGGGCCTGTCCGAGCAGTTCTTC

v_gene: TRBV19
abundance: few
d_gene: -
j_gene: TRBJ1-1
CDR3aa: CASSIRTAMNTEAFF
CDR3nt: TGTGCCAGTAGTATCCGGACGGCGATGAACACTGAAGCTTTCTTT

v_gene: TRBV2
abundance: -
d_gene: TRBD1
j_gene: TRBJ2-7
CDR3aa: CASSETGVDYEQYF
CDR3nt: TGTGCCAGCAGCGAGACAGGGGTGGACTACGAGCAGTACTTC

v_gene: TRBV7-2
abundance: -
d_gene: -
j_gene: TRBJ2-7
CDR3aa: CAGSSQGLVGEQYF
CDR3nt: TGTGCCGGGTCCTCCCAGGGCCTCGTAGGCGAGCAGTACTTC

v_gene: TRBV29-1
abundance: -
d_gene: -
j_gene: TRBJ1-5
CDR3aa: CSVGRSGQPQHF
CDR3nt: TGCAGCGTTGGTCGGAGCGGTCAGCCCCAGCATTTT

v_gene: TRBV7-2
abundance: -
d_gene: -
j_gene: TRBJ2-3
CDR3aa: CASSSPGTDTQYF
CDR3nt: TGTGCCAGCAGCTCGCCGGGGACAGATACGCAGTATTTT

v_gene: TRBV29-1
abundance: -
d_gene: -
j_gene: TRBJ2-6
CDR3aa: CSVGGRVSGANVLTF
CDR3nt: TGCAGCGTTGGTGGGCGAGTCTCTGGGGCCAACGTCCTGACTTTC